This T cell receptor beta chain derives from a study of T-cell reconstitution after alpha-beta-depleted transplantation in children. Study-wide findings and caveats: Newly produced T cells mostly provided counts and TCRbeta diversity after one year, as hyperexpanded clones declined. Some patients owed their high day-60 TCRbeta diversity to surviving recipient T cells and thymic progenitors.

The TCRbeta library was prepared with unique molecular identifiers. MiXCR was run by TCRdb on the PCR reads, yielding one entry per CDR3 protein. Among fewer than 550,000 distinct CDR3 sequences, 15% to 20% were seen once, and the ten largest hold roughly 29%. CDR1 and CDR2 from the germline V gene are SNHLY and FYNNEI. V shed 8 bases and J shed 5 bases, with 6 bases lying between them. CDR3 length: 10 residues. Turning to this clonotype: Its antigen is as yet unknown.

The V gene is TRBV2, the J gene TRBJ2-5, with no clear D. Here the sequenced sample was PBMCs, mostly from graft donor cells, taken 360 days after TCRalphabeta/CD19-depleted stem cell transplant. The sequence was obtained from a boy under two years old who had a stem cell transplant for Wiskott-Aldrich syndrome, so the T cells may come from the graft donor. As DNA, the CDR3 is TGTGCCAGCGCGACGGAGACCCAGTACTTC. As protein: CASATETQYF.